The T cell receptor (beta chain) under discussion was sequenced for a study of technical replicates of blood from a few donors. The CDR3 consists of 13 residues. Germline CDR1 reads MNHNS; CDR2 reads SASEGT. The V and J ends lost 11 bases and 8 bases, in that order; junction bases with no gene match: 10. Some clones are missing from TCRdb's copy, which holds only in-frame ones; the method was immunoSEQ multiplex PCR. The data show about 100,000 clones, with over 90% seen just once and 0.2% to 0.25% held by the top ten. This clone appeared a few times. The material sequenced was T cells isolated from PBMCs. The gene calls are TRBV6-1 and TRBJ1-4; 8 bases align to TRBD1. This receptor was taken from a human donor in good health. CDR3 DNA sequence: TGTGCCGGATTAGACAGGGGAGTAGAAAAACTGTTTTTT. Translated, it gives CAGLDRGVEKLFF.